The rows below give T cell receptor beta chains drawn from one sample of a study of CD8 T cells in Susac syndrome. A single record per CDR3 protein comes from TCRdb applying MiXCR to the immunoSEQ multiplex PCR reads. The sample lists some 200,000 distinct CDR3 sequences; 85% to 95% were seen once. Sequenced sample: CD8+ T cells from PBMCs. The receptors were gathered from a human donor with Susac syndrome. Each CDR3 is given with its conserved first and last residue. The order of the fields is clone size, D gene, V gene, J gene, CDR3 protein, CDR3 DNA. A D gene is named only where the DNA matches it firmly. Some rows have no size entry. The others give once, few or many, or a class for an expanded clone.

>.|.|TRBV4-1|TRBJ1-1
CASSHTGIAEAFF
TGCGCCAGCAGCCATACAGGGATCGCTGAAGCTTTCTTT
>.|TRBD2|TRBV5-6|TRBJ2-7
CASSLGPSGPSYEQYF
TGTGCCAGCAGCTTGGGCCCTAGCGGGCCCTCCTACGAGCAGTACTTC
>once|.|TRBV12-3/TRBV12-4|TRBJ2-2
CASRWLATSNTGELFF
TGTGCCAGCAGATGGCTAGCGACCTCGAACACCGGGGAGCTGTTTTTT
>once|.|TRBV12-3/TRBV12-4|TRBJ1-5
CASSPSWYSNQPQHF
TGTGCCAGCAGCCCTTCGTGGTATAGCAATCAGCCCCAGCATTTT
>once|TRBD2|TRBV10-3|TRBJ2-7
CAISVPSGSEQYF
TGTGCCATCAGTGTTCCCAGCGGGAGCGAGCAGTACTTC
>.|.|TRBV7-2|TRBJ2-7
CASVPGVRREWIYEQYF
TGTGCCAGCGTCCCCGGGGTTAGGAGGGAGTGGATCTACGAGCAGTACTTC
>.|TRBD1|TRBV30|TRBJ1-2
CAWGDRVTSYGYTF
TGTGCCTGGGGCGACAGGGTAACAAGCTATGGCTACACCTTC
>once|.|TRBV5-6|TRBJ2-5
CASSVKTTWGETQYF
TGTGCCAGCAGCGTAAAGACGACTTGGGGAGAGACCCAGTACTTC
>.|.|TRBV5-6|TRBJ2-3
CASSLEDWDDTQYF
TGTGCCAGCAGCTTGGAGGACTGGGATGATACGCAGTATTTT
>.|TRBD2|TRBV3-1|TRBJ2-1
CASSQDRSSGHNEQFF
TGTGCCAGCAGCCAAGATCGTTCTAGCGGGCACAATGAGCAGTTCTTC
>once|.|TRBV29-1|TRBJ1-2
CSVEGTANYGYTF
TGCAGCGTTGAAGGGACAGCTAACTATGGCTACACCTTC
>.|TRBD2|TRBV28|TRBJ2-7
CASSLSSGSSYEQYF
TGTGCCAGCAGTTTGTCTAGCGGGAGCTCCTACGAGCAGTACTTC
>.|TRBD2|TRBV4-1|TRBJ2-7
CASSQDFTSGYEQYF
TGCGCCAGCAGCCAAGATTTTACTAGCGGCTACGAGCAGTACTTC
>.|.|TRBV20-1|TRBJ1-1
CSAWPALRLNTEAFF
TGCAGTGCTTGGCCGGCCTTAAGATTGAACACTGAAGCTTTCTTT